This entry is about one T cell receptor (beta chain). The data are from a study of blood T cell repertoires in COVID-19. Study-wide background: Acute-phase and convalescent COVID-19 samples originated in the United States, Italy and Spain. From T cells, B-cell-depleted T cells, or PBMCs came the material, which was cDNA or gDNA.

As handled by the study authors: From reference gene primer amplification, estimates of nucleated cell counts were derived. Assay used: immunoSEQ multiplex PCR; TCRdb lists only in-frame clones, some missing. The D gene and trimming were derived from the DNA, and the V and J assignments and clone size from that table. Here the sample spans tens of thousands of clones, around 80% being singletons. In germline, CDR1 is MNHEY, CDR2 SVGAGI. The CDR3 totals 13 residues. Germline trimming cut 7 bases from V and 8 bases from J; bases unmatched to any gene: 8. The TCR sequence derives from a human donor in a cohort sampled during active COVID-19. The specimen was peripheral blood. The chain combines TRBV6-5 with TRBJ1-2, with 9 bases that match TRBD1. As DNA, the CDR3 is TGTGCCAGCAAAACCGGGACAGGGTTCGGCTACACCTTC. It codes for CASKTGTGFGYTF.